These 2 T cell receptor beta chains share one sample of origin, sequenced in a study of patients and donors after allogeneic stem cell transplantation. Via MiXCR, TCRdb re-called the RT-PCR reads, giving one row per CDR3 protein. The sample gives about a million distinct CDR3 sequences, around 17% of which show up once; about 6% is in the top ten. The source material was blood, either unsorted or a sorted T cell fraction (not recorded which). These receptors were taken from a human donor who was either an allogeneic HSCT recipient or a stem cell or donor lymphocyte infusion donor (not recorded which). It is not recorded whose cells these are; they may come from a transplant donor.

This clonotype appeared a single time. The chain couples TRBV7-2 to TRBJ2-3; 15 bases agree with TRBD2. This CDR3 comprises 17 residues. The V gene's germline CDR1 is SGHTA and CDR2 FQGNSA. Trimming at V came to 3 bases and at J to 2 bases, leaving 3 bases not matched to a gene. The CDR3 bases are TGTGCCAGCAGCTTGAGGACTAGCGGGAGGGCCACAGATACGCAGTATTTT. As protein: CASSLRTSGRATDTQYF.

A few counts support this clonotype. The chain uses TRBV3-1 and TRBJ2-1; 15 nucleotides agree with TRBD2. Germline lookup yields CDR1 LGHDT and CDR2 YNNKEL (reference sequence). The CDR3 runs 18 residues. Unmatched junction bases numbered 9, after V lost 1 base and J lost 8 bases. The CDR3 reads CASSQVGGLAGGRYEQFF. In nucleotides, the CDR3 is TGTGCCAGCAGCCAAGTTGGGGGACTAGCGGGAGGAAGATATGAGCAGTTCTTC.